These 25 T cell receptor beta chains were sequenced from one sample in a study of blood T cell repertoires in COVID-19. The repertoire was sequenced with immunoSEQ multiplex PCR; TCRdb's copy has only in-frame clones and lacks some. The sample lists roughly 160,000 clones, around 85% seen once, with approximately 8% in the top ten. What was sequenced was peripheral blood. Receptor source: a woman aged 80 or over with COVID-19, enrolled during active disease.

The chain has TRBV5-1 and TRBJ1-2; no clear D. There are 14 residues in the CDR3. Germline V CDR1 and CDR2: SGHRS, YFSETQ. Trimming cost V 0 bases and J 4 bases, with 10 bases left between them. CDR3 in amino acids: CASSLDLQPYGYTF. DNA of the CDR3: TGCGCCAGCAGCTTGGATCTACAGCCCTATGGCTACACCTTC. The whole variable domain, filled in from reference TRBV5-1 and TRBJ1-2, reads KAGVTQTPRYLIKTRGQQVTLSCSPISGHRSVSWYQQTPGQGLQFLFEYFSETQRNKGNFPGRFSGRQFSNSRSEMNVSTLELGDSALYLCASSLDLQPYGYTFGSGTRLTVV.

This chain joins TRBV20-1 and TRBJ2-5; 12 nucleotides align to TRBD1. The length of the CDR3 is 15 residues. The germline gives CDR1 DFQATT, CDR2 SNEGSKA (reference sequence). Trimming took 3 bases from V and 4 from J; bases not matched to a gene: 6. CDR3 amino acids: CSASLGTGGGETQYF. The DNA for the CDR3 is TGCAGTGCTAGTCTCGGGACAGGGGGCGGAGAGACCCAGTACTTC.

The chain recombines TRBV11-2 with TRBJ1-2; D possibly corresponds to TRBD1 (5 bases). Trimming removed 4 bases at V and 8 bases at J, with 14 bases between. The CDR3 is 13 residues long. In germline, CDR1 is SGHAT, CDR2 FQNNGV. The DNA of the CDR3 is TGTGCCAGCAGCTCCAGGGATGCACGGGGCTACACCTTC. Translation: CASSSRDARGYTF.

The V and J genes are TRBV5-8 and TRBJ2-1; a possible D gene is TRBD1 (6 bases). Trimming left V 3 bases short and J 8 bases short, with 21 bases between. This CDR3 has 16 amino acids. Germline CDR1 SGHTS, CDR2 YDEGEE. The CDR3 here is CASSSGTYQVHDEQFF. CDR3 DNA: TGTGCCAGCAGCTCCGGGACATATCAGGTCCATGATGAGCAGTTCTTC.

The rearrangement joins TRBV6-1 to TRBJ1-3; D is uncertain. The CDR3 loop spans 13 amino acids. With 1 base removed from V and 6 bases from J, the gap between germline ends came to 7 bases. Germline V CDR1 and CDR2: MNHNS, SASEGT. Here the CDR3 DNA reads TGTGCCAGCAGTGAAGGCGGGGTAAACACCATATATTTT. Encoded protein: CASSEGGVNTIYF.

This rearrangement joins TRBV14 to TRBJ2-4, with TRBD1 matching over 8 bases. CDR1 SGHDN and CDR2 FVKESK come from the germline V gene. Trimming at V came to 0 bases and at J to 1 base, leaving 17 bases not matched to a gene. CDR3 length: 21 amino acids. The CDR3 spells CASSQEGSAGGVLVAKNIQYF. Written as DNA, the CDR3 is TGTGCCAGCAGCCAAGAAGGGTCCGCAGGGGGCGTTTTAGTGGCCAAAAACATTCAGTACTTC. The variable domain in full, completed from reference TRBV14 and TRBJ2-4, reads EAGVTQFPSHSVIEKGQTVTLRCDPISGHDNLYWYRRVMGKEIKFLLHFVKESKQDESGMPNNRFLAERTGGTYSTLKVQPAELEDSGVYFCASSQEGSAGGVLVAKNIQYFGAGTRLSVL.

This clone was observed a single time. The V gene is TRBV5-1, the J gene TRBJ2-2; TRBD2 matches at 10 bases. This CDR3 has 16 residues. V lost 6 bases, J lost 5 bases, and 10 bases stayed unmatched. The germline CDR1 and CDR2 sequences are SGHRS and YFSETQ. CDR3 bases: TGCGCCAGCACTGTCCTAGCGGGGGAGTATACCGGGGAGCTGTTTTTT. It encodes CASTVLAGEYTGELFF.

This clone occurred a few times. V is TRBV6-6 and J is TRBJ1-6, with 11 positions matching TRBD1. Trimming at V came to 5 bases and at J to 8 bases, leaving 11 bases not matched to a gene. In germline, CDR1 is MNHNY, CDR2 SVGAGI (reference sequence). The CDR3 covers 17 residues. The CDR3 sequence: CASSLIPPGQGDSPLHF. CDR3 in DNA: TGTGCCAGCAGTCTTATACCCCCGGGACAGGGGGATTCACCCCTCCACTTT.

The chain has TRBV4-1 and TRBJ2-7, with D uncertain. Germline loops: CDR1 MGHRA, CDR2 YSYEKL. Trimming shortened V by 4 bases and J by 2 bases, and 9 bases separated the two germline ends. This CDR3 is built from 13 residues. Written as DNA, the CDR3 is TGCGCCAGCAGCCCCGCAGATACCTACGAGCAGTACTTC. Translation: CASSPADTYEQYF.

This clone showed up just once. The rearrangement uses TRBV18 and TRBJ2-7; TRBD2 matches at 12 bases. Germline V gives CDR1 KGHSH, CDR2 LQKENI. The CDR3 totals 15 residues. The V gene end was trimmed by 3 bases and the J gene end by 4 bases; junction bases not matched to a gene: 4. The CDR3 here is CASSPSTSGGYEQYF. In DNA, the CDR3 is TGTGCCAGCTCACCGTCGACTAGCGGGGGTTACGAGCAGTACTTC.

In this sample, this clone turned up once. The chain carries TRBV6-1 and TRBJ2-1, with 12 bases that match TRBD2. Per the germline V gene, CDR1 is MNHNS and CDR2 is SASEGT. The V segment lost 6 bases and the J segment 1 base; nucleotides outside the gene matches: 13. CDR3 size: 19 residues. The CDR3 protein is CASRELAGGSSRSYNEQFF. The CDR3, as DNA: TGTGCCAGCAGGGAACTAGCGGGAGGAAGTAGTAGGTCCTACAATGAGCAGTTCTTC.

This chain connects TRBV9 to TRBJ1-1; TRBD1 might be the D (5 bases). CDR1 SGDLS and CDR2 YYNGEE come from the germline V gene. This CDR3 region has 14 residues. V shed 3 bases and J shed 4 bases, with 13 bases lying between them. The CDR3 coding sequence is TGTGCCAGCAGCGCTGGAGGGGAGGTCACTGAAGCTTTCTTT. Translation gives CASSAGGEVTEAFF.

The V and J genes are TRBV10-3 and TRBJ2-5; 11 positions match TRBD2. The CDR3 runs to 12 residues. The V and J ends lost 10 bases and 4 bases, in that order; junction bases with no gene match: 2. Germline V gene sequence: CDR1 ENHRY, CDR2 SYGVKD. This chain's CDR3 is CASGLAGETQYF. DNA of the CDR3: TGTGCCAGCGGACTAGCGGGAGAGACCCAGTACTTC.

The chain combines TRBV5-1 with TRBJ1-2, with a possible D match to TRBD1 (5 bases). With 4 bases removed from V and 2 bases from J, the gap between germline ends came to 9 bases. There are 13 residues in the CDR3. CDR1 SGHRS and CDR2 YFSETQ come from the germline V gene. This CDR3 is CASSADRNYGYTF. CDR3 sequence (DNA): TGCGCCAGCAGCGCCGACAGAAACTATGGCTACACCTTC.

The chain joins TRBV3-1 (or the pseudogene TRBV3-2) to TRBJ1-6; possible D gene TRBD1, 5 bases. V was pared by 6 bases and J by 5 bases, with 17 bases between. Germline V lookup: CDR1 LGHDT, CDR2 YNNKEL (reference sequence). The CDR3 has 16 amino acids. The DNA of the CDR3 is TGTGCCAGCAGGGATTCTGGGGTAGGGGATAATTCACCCCTCCACTTT. Translated, it gives CASRDSGVGDNSPLHF.

The J gene is TRBJ1-5, the V gene TRBV19; 8 bases are shared with TRBD1. Per germline, CDR1 LNHDA and CDR2 SQIVND (reference sequence). CDR3 length: 16 amino acids. V shed 4 bases and J 2 bases; nucleotides not matched to a gene: 7. CDR3 nucleotides: TGTGCCAGTAGTACCGGCAGGGGGCCTGGCAATCAGCCCCAGCATTTT. Its translation: CASSTGRGPGNQPQHF.

This clone is a singleton in its sample. The DNA for the CDR3 is TGCGCCAGCCAAGGAGTTCCCACTAACTATGGCTACACCTTC. Translation gives CASQGVPTNYGYTF. The chain is built from TRBV5-1 and TRBJ1-2; no clear D. The CDR3 runs 14 residues. Trimming removed 7 bases at V and 0 bases at J, with 13 bases between. CDR1 and CDR2 from the germline V gene are SGHRS and YFSETQ.

This clone was picked up one time. This chain uses TRBV10-3 with TRBJ2-7, with D perhaps matching TRBD2 (6 bases). Germline lookup yields CDR1 ENHRY and CDR2 SYGVKD. This CDR3 spans 16 amino acids. V was pared by 2 bases and J by 7 bases, with 21 bases between. DNA of the CDR3: TGTGCCATCAGTGAGACGAGTGCGGGGCTGTCGGGGGAGCAGTACTTC. Translating gives CAISETSAGLSGEQYF.

The J gene is TRBJ1-2, the V gene TRBV2; 7 bases agree with TRBD1. The V gene end was trimmed by 8 bases and the J gene end by 6 bases; junction bases not matched to a gene: 6. The CDR3 has 12 amino acids. Germline V CDR1 and CDR2: SNHLY, FYNNEI. In DNA, the CDR3 is TGTGCCAGCCCCCAACAGGGGAATGGCTACACCTTC. Translating it yields CASPQQGNGYTF.

This sequence joins TRBV7-2 and TRBJ1-4; D not certain. The CDR3 extends over 16 amino acids. The ends were cut back, 3 bases at V and 0 bases at J, with 11 bases in the middle. CDR1 is SGHTA and CDR2 is FQGNSA in the germline V gene. The CDR3 loop reads CASSLRVPSTNEKLFF. As DNA, the CDR3 is TGTGCCAGCAGCTTGCGGGTCCCCTCAACTAATGAAAAACTGTTTTTT. Full variable domain (rest looked up from reference TRBV7-2 and TRBJ1-4): GAGVSQSPSNKVTEKGKDVELRCDPISGHTALYWYRQSLGQGLEFLIYFQGNSAPDKSGLPSDRFSAERTGGSVSTLTIQRTQQEDSAVYLCASSLRVPSTNEKLFFGSGTQLSVL.

The chain uses TRBV6-1 and TRBJ1-2, with a weak D call TRBD1 (5 bases). Looked up from germline, CDR1 is MNHNS and CDR2 is SASEGT. Trimming removed 0 bases at V and 4 bases at J, with 9 bases between. The CDR3 consists of 14 residues. The CDR3 DNA reads as TGTGCCAGCAGTGAAGCCCAGGGTGTCTATGGCTACACCTTC. The encoded protein is CASSEAQGVYGYTF.

The rearrangement joins TRBV10-3 to TRBJ2-7, with D maybe TRBD2 (6 bases). Germline values: CDR1 ENHRY, CDR2 SYGVKD. The CDR3 has 14 residues. V was cut by 3 bases and J by 1 base, with 10 bases left in between. The CDR3 DNA is TGTGCCATCAGTGAACTCGGGGGTTCCTACGAGCAGTACTTC. It codes for CAISELGGSYEQYF.

The J gene is TRBJ1-5, the V gene TRBV5-1; 8 nucleotides align to TRBD1. The CDR3 totals 13 residues. In germline, CDR1 is SGHRS, CDR2 YFSETQ. V was pared by 0 bases and J by 12 bases, with 5 bases of the junction left unmatched. The CDR3 protein is CASSLEGTGDQHF. DNA for the CDR3: TGCGCCAGCAGCTTGGAGGGGACAGGAGACCAGCATTTT.

The J gene is TRBJ2-2, the V gene TRBV19, with TRBD2 matching over 13 bases. With V trimmed by 6 bases and J by 3 bases, 1 base remained unmatched. CDR3 length: 15 residues. Germline V gene sequence: CDR1 LNHDA, CDR2 SQIVND (reference sequence). The CDR3 is CASRTSGRDTGELFF. The CDR3 DNA sequence: TGTGCCAGTAGAACTAGCGGGAGGGACACCGGGGAGCTGTTTTTT.

V is TRBV18 and J is TRBJ1-5, with a weak D call TRBD1 (6 bases). The CDR3 contains 18 residues. V lost 6 bases and J 0 bases, leaving 21 bases between the germline ends. Germline V gene data show CDR1 as KGHSH and CDR2 as LQKENI. This CDR3 reads CASSHPWSRGFSNQPQHF. DNA of the CDR3: TGTGCCAGCTCCCACCCCTGGAGCAGGGGTTTTAGCAATCAGCCCCAGCATTTT.